The next 20 T cell receptor beta chains were all read from a single sample in a study of blood T cell repertoires in COVID-19. The data were produced by immunoSEQ multiplex PCR, yet TCRdb's version contains in-frame clones alone and is incomplete. This sample carries about half a million clones, approximately 92% of them seen once, and the ten largest clones take 0.9%. Specimen: peripheral blood. All receptors derive from a man aged 18 to 29 with COVID-19, enrolled during active disease.

In DNA form, the CDR3 reads TGTGCCACCAGTGACATTAGCGGGAGAGACACCGGGGAGCTGTTTTTT. It codes for CATSDISGRDTGELFF. This rearrangement joins TRBV24-1 to TRBJ2-2, with 9 bases matching TRBD2. The junction had 5 bases not matched to a gene; V was cut back by 4 bases and J by 3 bases. Germline V gene lookup returns CDR1 KGHDR and CDR2 SFDVKD. The CDR3 has 16 residues.

This chain uses TRBV19 with TRBJ2-7; no clear D gene. CDR1 is LNHDA, CDR2 SQIVND, per germline (reference sequence). V dropped 5 bases and J dropped 0 bases, with 14 bases sitting between them. CDR3 length: 15 amino acids. Here the CDR3 reads CASSRVGGPSYEQYF. The CDR3 nucleotides are TGTGCCAGTAGTCGGGTCGGCGGTCCCTCCTACGAGCAGTACTTC.

This rearrangement joins TRBV3-1 (or the pseudogene TRBV3-2) to TRBJ2-3; 12 nucleotides align to TRBD2. The V gene end was trimmed by 3 bases and the J gene end by 6 bases; junction bases not matched to a gene: 7. CDR3 length: 16 amino acids. Germline V gene data show CDR1 as LGHDT and CDR2 as YNNKEL (reference sequence). CDR3 sequence: CASSQGLAGGRDTQYF. For the CDR3, the DNA is TGTGCCAGCAGCCAGGGCCTAGCGGGGGGGCGTGATACGCAGTATTTT.

J is TRBJ2-1 and V is TRBV7-8, with 10 bases lining up with TRBD2. This CDR3 spans 16 amino acids. In germline, CDR1 is SGHVS, CDR2 FQNEAQ. V was pared by 1 base and J by 7 bases, with 7 bases of the junction left unmatched. The CDR3 protein is CASSLVMSSGRNEQFF. The CDR3, as DNA: TGTGCCAGCAGCTTAGTAATGTCTAGCGGGAGAAATGAGCAGTTCTTC.

The chain carries TRBV28 and TRBJ1-2, with D maybe TRBD1 (5 bases). This CDR3 comprises 14 residues. V lost 7 bases and J lost 0, with 12 bases in between. Looked up from germline, CDR1 is MDHEN and CDR2 is SYDVKM. The CDR3 is CASKPTASNYGYTF. For the CDR3, the DNA is TGTGCCAGCAAACCGACAGCCTCTAACTATGGCTACACCTTC.

This rearrangement joins TRBV6-5 to TRBJ1-5; 7 nucleotides align to TRBD1. The J segment lost 4 bases and the V segment lost 2 bases, leaving 2 bases of the junction unmatched. Germline CDR1 reads MNHEY; CDR2 reads SVGAGI. This CDR3 spans 14 amino acids. The CDR3 loop reads CASSYRQGNQPQHF. The CDR3 bases are TGTGCCAGCAGTTACCGACAGGGTAATCAGCCCCAGCATTTT.

The chain combines TRBV9 with TRBJ2-6; D is ambiguous. Germline lookup yields CDR1 SGDLS and CDR2 YYNGEE. Trimming shortened V by 1 base and J by 0 bases, and 5 bases separated the two germline ends. The CDR3 is made up of 15 amino acids. The CDR3 region is CASSVTSSGANVLTF. For the CDR3, the DNA is TGTGCCAGCAGCGTAACCAGCTCTGGGGCCAACGTCCTGACTTTC.

The gene calls are TRBV5-1 and TRBJ2-3; the match to TRBD2 covers 8 bases. CDR3 length: 15 residues. With V trimmed by 4 bases and J by 6 bases, 10 bases remained unmatched. Germline CDR1 reads SGHRS; CDR2 reads YFSETQ. This CDR3 is CASSPGGAGVDTQYF. The CDR3 coding sequence is TGCGCCAGCAGCCCGGGGGGGGCTGGCGTCGATACGCAGTATTTT.

CDR3 loop: CASSTGLDGEQFF. Here the CDR3 DNA reads TGTGCCAGCAGCACCGGACTAGACGGTGAGCAGTTCTTC. The chain has TRBV7-3 and TRBJ2-1; 7 bases line up with TRBD2. V gave up 5 bases and J gave up 9 bases; unmatched junction bases: 7. Germline-derived CDR1 and CDR2 are SGHTA and FQGTGA. This CDR3 is built from 13 residues.

The chain combines TRBV27 with TRBJ2-1, with D perhaps TRBD2 (6 bases). V lost 4 bases and J 2 bases, leaving 12 bases between the germline ends. The CDR3 is made up of 15 amino acids. Per the germline V gene, CDR1 is MNHEY and CDR2 is SMNVEV (reference sequence). CDR3 nucleotides: TGTGCCAGCAGTTGGGGGGACGGGACCTACAATGAGCAGTTCTTC. It translates to CASSWGDGTYNEQFF.

The table lists this clone with a count of one. The rearrangement links TRBV19 to TRBJ2-1; 9 nucleotides match TRBD2. V gave up 4 bases and J gave up 6 bases; unmatched junction bases: 10. This CDR3 spans 16 amino acids. Germline V gives CDR1 LNHDA, CDR2 SQIVND (reference sequence). Written as DNA, the CDR3 is TGTGCCAGTAGTAAACTAGCGGGTGACACTGTCAATGAGCAGTTCTTC. The encoded protein is CASSKLAGDTVNEQFF.

The chain employs TRBV4-1 and TRBJ2-7; 10 nucleotides align to TRBD1. Germline V gene lookup returns CDR1 MGHRA and CDR2 YSYEKL. The ends lost 2 bases at V and 6 bases at J; junction bases unmatched: 7. The CDR3 consists of 15 residues. The CDR3 region is CASSQQPGQGIEQYF. The CDR3 nucleotides read TGCGCCAGCAGCCAACAACCGGGACAGGGGATCGAGCAGTACTTC.

The chain employs TRBV15 and TRBJ2-5; 7 nucleotides agree with TRBD2. Germline V gene lookup returns CDR1 LNHNV and CDR2 YYDKDF (reference sequence). The trim removed 1 base at V and 1 base at J, leaving 9 bases unmatched. CDR3 length equals 17 residues. The CDR3 loop is CATSRVHLAGSQETQYF. In DNA form, the CDR3 reads TGTGCCACCAGCAGAGTACACTTAGCGGGCTCCCAAGAGACCCAGTACTTC. Full variable domain (rest looked up from reference TRBV15 and TRBJ2-5): DAMVIQNPRYQVTQFGKPVTLSCSQTLNHNVMYWYQQKSSQAPKLLFHYYDKDFNNEADTPDNFQSRRPNTSFCFLDIRSPGLGDTAMYLCATSRVHLAGSQETQYFGPGTRLLVL.

The rearrangement joins TRBV12-5 to TRBJ1-6; TRBD1 might be the D (6 bases). Germline lookup yields CDR1 LGHNT and CDR2 FRNRAP. V was cut by 6 bases and J by 14 bases, with 23 bases left in between. The CDR3 is made up of 15 amino acids. CDR3 in amino acids: CASGQGAGEFRALHF. The DNA of the CDR3 is TGTGCTAGTGGCCAAGGAGCAGGGGAATTCAGGGCCCTCCACTTT.

The chain links TRBV6-6 to TRBJ2-2; weak D call: TRBD2 (6 bases). Germline loops: CDR1 MNHNY, CDR2 SVGAGI (reference sequence). This CDR3 spans 14 amino acids. Trimming cost V 8 bases and J 0 bases, with 10 bases left between them. CDR3 loop: CASGRGTNTGELFF. For the CDR3, the DNA is TGTGCCAGCGGGCGGGGAACGAACACCGGGGAGCTGTTTTTT.

The chain is built from TRBV7-2 and TRBJ2-1; 10 nucleotides align to TRBD1. Trimming removed 0 bases from V and 5 bases from J; junction bases left unmatched: 4. Germline values: CDR1 SGHTA, CDR2 FQGNSA. The CDR3 loop spans 16 amino acids. CDR3 protein: CASSLATGGADNEQFF. DNA of the CDR3: TGTGCCAGCAGCTTAGCGACAGGGGGCGCGGACAATGAGCAGTTCTTC. The variable domain in full, completed from reference TRBV7-2 and TRBJ2-1, reads GAGVSQSPSNKVTEKGKDVELRCDPISGHTALYWYRQSLGQGLEFLIYFQGNSAPDKSGLPSDRFSAERTGGSVSTLTIQRTQQEDSAVYLCASSLATGGADNEQFFGPGTRLTVL.

This rearrangement joins TRBV9 to TRBJ2-7, with 9 positions matching TRBD1. The CDR3 sequence is 16 residues long. Germline lookup yields CDR1 SGDLS and CDR2 YYNGEE. The trim removed 3 bases at V and 3 bases at J, leaving 10 bases unmatched. The CDR3 loop reads CASSGEEGTGRYEQYF. For the CDR3, the DNA is TGTGCCAGCAGCGGAGAGGAGGGGACAGGGCGCTACGAGCAGTACTTC.

V gene TRBV5-4 combines with J gene TRBJ2-5; 8 positions match TRBD2. J gave up 5 bases and V 0 bases, and 6 bases lay outside the gene matches. There are 15 residues in the CDR3. Germline values: CDR1 SGHNT, CDR2 YYREEE (reference sequence). The CDR3 DNA reads as TGTGCCAGCAGCTTGGATGGCGGGGGGACGGAGACCCAGTACTTC. It codes for CASSLDGGGTETQYF.

The sample holds a few counts of this clone. CDR3 region: CASSEPDHLAGLYEQYF. For the CDR3, the DNA is TGTGCCAGCAGTGAGCCCGACCACTTAGCGGGCCTCTACGAGCAGTACTTC. The rearrangement uses TRBV2 and TRBJ2-7; the match to TRBD2 covers 7 bases. The CDR3 loop spans 17 amino acids. Germline V lookup: CDR1 SNHLY, CDR2 FYNNEI. The J segment lost 3 bases and the V segment lost 3 bases, leaving 14 bases of the junction unmatched.

This clone was observed a single time. The chain recombines TRBV3-1 (or the pseudogene TRBV3-2) with TRBJ2-3; 9 bases map to TRBD2. Losses at the gene ends were 1 base for V and 6 bases for J; bases not matched to a gene: 14. Looked up from germline, CDR1 is LGHDT and CDR2 is YNNKEL (reference sequence). The CDR3 is 18 amino acids. The CDR3 nucleotides read TGTGCCAGCAGCCAAGGGCTGGGGTTAGCGGGAGAGACGGATACGCAGTATTTT. This translates into CASSQGLGLAGETDTQYF.